A selection of T cell receptor beta chains follows, all from one sample in a study of T cells in Graves' hyperthyroidism and ophthalmopathy. One entry per CDR3 protein results from TCRdb running MiXCR on the multiplex PCR reads. The sample holds around 290,000 distinct CDR3 sequences, approximately 14% seen once. The sample was blood. The receptors here all came from a woman between 40 and 55 years old with Graves' hyperthyroidism. The CDR3 runs from the conserved cysteine through the conserved F or W. A D gene is named only where the DNA matches it firmly. A clone size is listed for some rows: how often the clone was seen (once, few, many), or a class if it is expanded.

>TRBV7-9|TRBJ1-2|.|.
TGTGCCAGCAGCTTCACAGAGTATGGCTACACCTTC
CASSFTEYGYTF
>TRBV6-1|TRBJ1-1|.|many
TGTGCCAGCAGGGCCGTCGATCTGAAGAACACTGAAGCTTTCTTT
CASRAVDLKNTEAFF
>TRBV30|TRBJ2-7|.|.
TGTGCCTGGAGTGTCGGGACGGACTACGAGCAGTACTTC
CAWSVGTDYEQYF
>TRBV6-1|TRBJ2-2|TRBD2|many
TGTGCCAGCATCAAAGCGGGAGCGGTACCCGGGGAGCTGTTTTTT
CASIKAGAVPGELFF
>TRBV6-2/TRBV6-3|TRBJ2-3|.|few
TGTGCCAGCAGATCCCCGGACTGGTCTAGCACAGATACGCAGTATTTT
CASRSPDWSSTDTQYF
>TRBV20-1|TRBJ1-6|TRBD1|few
TGCAGTGCTAGCTCCGGGACAGGGGGCTCACCCCTCCACTTT
CSASSGTGGSPLHF
>TRBV19|TRBJ1-2|.|.
TGTGCCAGTAGTCAGCGGGGGGTTTTCGACTATGGCTACACCTTC
CASSQRGVFDYGYTF
>TRBV5-1|TRBJ2-1|TRBD2|many
TGCGCCAGCAGCTTGGATGCCACGGGACTAGCCTACAATGAGCAGTTCTTC
CASSLDATGLAYNEQFF
>TRBV28|TRBJ2-1|TRBD1|.
TGTGCCAGCCGGCAGGGACAGGAGAGCAATGAGCAGTTCTTC
CASRQGQESNEQFF
>TRBV6-1|TRBJ2-5|TRBD1|many
TGTGCCAGCAGTACCGGGGACAGGGATCAAGAGACCCAGTACTTC
CASSTGDRDQETQYF
>TRBV7-2|TRBJ1-4|.|many
TGTGCCAGCAGCTTAACAGGGCCCTATGAAAAACTGTTTTTT
CASSLTGPYEKLFF
>TRBV6-6|TRBJ2-1|.|.
TGTGCCAGCAGTTACTCGGAGGGTTCAGCAGGGTTAACAAGAAGCTCCTACAATGAGCAGTTCTTC
CASSYSEGSAGLTRSSYNEQFF
>TRBV9|TRBJ2-7|TRBD2|few
TGTGCCAGCAGCGGGGGATTAGCGGGAGAACTCTACGAGCAGTACTTC
CASSGGLAGELYEQYF
>TRBV2|TRBJ2-3|.|many
TGTGCCAGCATGGTCGGAAAGGGGTGGGCAGATACGCAGTATTTT
CASMVGKGWADTQYF
>TRBV24-1|TRBJ2-1|.|.
TGTGCCACCAGTGATTTTAGGGGCAGGGGAGGATACAATGAGCAGTTCTTC
CATSDFRGRGGYNEQFF
>TRBV7-3|TRBJ2-1|.|many
TGTGCCAGCAGCATTGATCGCAGCCATGAGCAGTTCTTC
CASSIDRSHEQFF
>TRBV6-1|TRBJ2-1|.|many
TGTGCCAGCAGTGAATTGGGTACCGGAAGCTCCTACAATGAGCAGTTCTTC
CASSELGTGSSYNEQFF
>TRBV20-1|TRBJ2-3|.|few
TGCAGTGCCAGTGCCCGGGCAGGGACCTACACGCAGTATTTT
CSASARAGTYTQYF
>TRBV3-1|TRBJ2-1|.|many
TGTGCCAGCAGCCAATGGGGGCTCCGGGACTATGAAGATGAAATGGGGCAGTTCTTC
CASSQWGLRDYEDEMGQFF
>TRBV15|TRBJ1-1|.|few
TGTGCCACCAGCAGGCGCGTAGGTGGGGGCACTGAAGCTTTCTTT
CATSRRVGGGTEAFF
>TRBV5-8|TRBJ1-2|.|.
TGTGCCAGCAGCTTGTTGGGGGGTGAGGACTATGGCTACACCTTC
CASSLLGGEDYGYTF
>TRBV4-1|TRBJ2-1|.|.
TGCGCCAGCAGCCAAGCCTATGAGCAGTTCTTC
CASSQAYEQFF
>TRBV30|TRBJ2-2|.|few
TGTGCCTGGAGTGTACTTGCAGGCGGGGAGCTGTTTTTT
CAWSVLAGGELFF
>TRBV6-2/TRBV6-3|TRBJ2-1|.|many
TGTGCCAGCAGTCAGTTGCGGGGCTCCTACAATGAGCAGTTCTTC
CASSQLRGSYNEQFF
>TRBV2|TRBJ1-2|.|many
TGTGCCAGCAGCAAAAGGACCAGGGGACTCAATGGCTACACCTTC
CASSKRTRGLNGYTF
>TRBV9|TRBJ2-3|TRBD2|few
TGTGCCAGCAGTCCTAGCGGGAGACCCGATACGCAGTATTTT
CASSPSGRPDTQYF
>TRBV5-6|TRBJ2-5|.|many
TGTGCCAGCAGCTTAGTTACGGTCAAAGAGACCCAGTACTTC
CASSLVTVKETQYF
>TRBV4-1|TRBJ2-2|TRBD2|.
TGCGCCAGCAGCCAGGGGGGACTAGCGGGAGTGGGCACCGGGGAGCTGTTTTTT
CASSQGGLAGVGTGELFF
>TRBV11-1|TRBJ2-2|TRBD2|many
TGTGCCAGCAGCTTAGCGTATACTAGCGGAAGCACCGGGGAGCTGTTTTTT
CASSLAYTSGSTGELFF
>TRBV7-9|TRBJ2-1|.|few
TGTGCCAGCAGCTTAGCGGATTTTAGAACCCATGAGCAGTTCTTC
CASSLADFRTHEQFF
>TRBV7-8|TRBJ2-7|TRBD2|many
TGTGCCAGCAGCTTCGGGAGGGCCGGGTACGAGCAGTACTTC
CASSFGRAGYEQYF
>TRBV20-1|TRBJ2-1|TRBD2|.
TGCAGTGCTAGACTTAGCGGGAGGGCTCTCTACGGGGGTTCCTACAATGAGCAGTTCTTC
CSARLSGRALYGGSYNEQFF
>TRBV3-1|TRBJ2-5|TRBD1|once
TGTGCCAGCAGCCAAGCATGGACAGGATTCCAAGAGACCCAGTACTTC
CASSQAWTGFQETQYF
>TRBV12-5|TRBJ2-1|.|many
TGTGCTAGTGGTTCTCGTCCAGGCAACTATGAGCAGTTCTTC
CASGSRPGNYEQFF
>TRBV5-8|TRBJ2-2|TRBD2|few
TGTGCCAGCAGCTTGAGCCTAGCGGGAGCCGGGGAGCTGTTTTTT
CASSLSLAGAGELFF
>TRBV19|TRBJ2-1|TRBD1|.
TGTGCCAGTAGTATACTACAGGGGGCTGAGCAGTTCTTC
CASSILQGAEQFF
>TRBV5-5|TRBJ2-5|.|many
TGTGCCAGCAGCACCGGACAGCTAGGGTACCAAGAGACCCAGTACTTC
CASSTGQLGYQETQYF
>TRBV24-1|TRBJ1-2|.|many
TGTGCCACCAGTGACCCGCGAGGGTATGAGGGCTACACCTTC
CATSDPRGYEGYTF
>TRBV6-1|TRBJ2-1|.|.
TGTGCCAGCAGTGAAGCGAATCCTCCTGAGCAGTTCTTC
CASSEANPPEQFF
>TRBV5-1|TRBJ2-1|TRBD2|few
TGCGCCAGCAGCTTACAAGCGGGAGTCTACAATGAGCAGTTCTTC
CASSLQAGVYNEQFF
>TRBV9|TRBJ2-3|.|.
TGTGCCAGCAGCTCGGAGGGACAGCGCACAGATACGCAGTATTTT
CASSSEGQRTDTQYF
>TRBV18|TRBJ2-1|.|many
TGTGCCAGCTCACCAGAGGTTGAGCAGTTCTTC
CASSPEVEQFF
>TRBV10-3|TRBJ2-5|.|many
TGTGCCATCAGGCTGGACAGTCAGGAGACCCAGTACTTC
CAIRLDSQETQYF
>TRBV7-2|TRBJ2-7|.|.
TGTGCCAGCAGCCCAGCTCCGGGGCCCTACGAGCAGTACTTC
CASSPAPGPYEQYF
>TRBV7-9|TRBJ1-1|TRBD1|many
TGTGCCAGCATCCTTAGGACAGGGGGATACGGAGAAGCTTTCTTT
CASILRTGGYGEAFF
>TRBV3-1|TRBJ2-2|TRBD2|few
TGTGCCAGCAGCCAAGGGCTAGCGGGAGTTCGGGACACCGGGGAGCTGTTTTTT
CASSQGLAGVRDTGELFF
>TRBV5-6|TRBJ2-3|.|many
TGTGCCAGCAGCTTGGGGACAGGGAGGGGAGATACGCAGTATTTT
CASSLGTGRGDTQYF
>TRBV29-1|TRBJ1-2|.|many
TGCAGCGTCGTGACGACCCGCAACTATGGCTACACCTTC
CSVVTTRNYGYTF
>TRBV6-1|TRBJ2-5|TRBD2|many
TGTGCCAGCACCGATCCGTTTCTGGCTAGCGGGGACCAGGGAGAGACCCAGTACTTC
CASTDPFLASGDQGETQYF
>TRBV12-3/TRBV12-4|TRBJ1-2|.|.
TGTGCCAGCAGTTCTCGTCGGGGCCTTTATGACTACACCTTC
CASSSRRGLYDYTF
>TRBV29-1|TRBJ2-1|TRBD2|many
TGCAGCGTTGGGGGACTAGCGGGCCACAATGAGCAGTTCTTC
CSVGGLAGHNEQFF
>TRBV28|TRBJ2-2|.|.
TGTGCCAGCAGTCTCGGGACCGACACCGGGGAGCTGTTTTTT
CASSLGTDTGELFF
>TRBV19|TRBJ1-4|.|many
TGTGCCAGTAGTCGTAACCGGGTCGACGATGAAAAACTGTTTTTT
CASSRNRVDDEKLFF
>TRBV19|TRBJ1-1|.|.
TGTGCCACCTGCATGAACACTGAAGCTTTCTTT
CATCMNTEAFF
>TRBV5-6|TRBJ2-5|.|.
TGTGCCAGCAGCTTGTCCTGGGGGGAGACCCAGTACTTC
CASSLSWGETQYF
>TRBV7-8|TRBJ2-1|.|many
TGTGCCAGCAGCTTACGCTCGGGGCGGGGACTCAATGAGCAGTTCTTC
CASSLRSGRGLNEQFF
>TRBV5-8|TRBJ1-2|TRBD1|few
TGTGCCAGCAGTGACGGGACAGTTAACTATGGCTACACCTTC
CASSDGTVNYGYTF
>TRBV28|TRBJ1-2|.|many
TGTGCCAGCAGTTTGAGTGGAGGGCATCTTGGCTACACCTTC
CASSLSGGHLGYTF